This TCR beta chain was sequenced for a study of human T cells and chemical hapten exposure. Study background: The study traced per-sample TCR yield variation mainly to small differences in pooled library volumes.

TCRdb re-analysed the RACE reads in MiXCR, keeping a single row per CDR3 protein. The sample has 190,000 or so distinct CDR3 sequences; roughly a quarter are singletons. Germline-derived CDR1 and CDR2 are SGHTA and FQGTGA. V was clipped by 4 bases and J by 7 bases; unmatched bases: 7. The CDR3 has 15 amino acids. The time point denotes: patch test 3, about 24 weeks after DPC sensitization. Treatment reported: therapeutic diphenylcyclopropenone sensitization with weekly scalp DPC. Participating donors were patients with alopecia, aged 18 to 70 years, considered appropriate candidates for DPC. This clonotype was detected a few times. The target antigen is unknown. Overall study results and limits: High-frequency TCRs, those above 1 in 1000, stayed the same after DPC sensitization.

This sequence was found in a woman aged 40 to 50 with alopecia areata. Some clones in this sample may be carry-over from other donors' samples. Here the sequenced sample was whole blood, taken in connection with sensitization to the hapten diphenylcyclopropenone (DPC). V is TRBV7-3 and J is TRBJ2-1, with 10 positions matching TRBD2. The CDR3 DNA reads TGTGCCAGCAGCTCCCTAGCGGGAGTTAGGAATGAGCAGTTCTTC. Translation gives CASSSLAGVRNEQFF.